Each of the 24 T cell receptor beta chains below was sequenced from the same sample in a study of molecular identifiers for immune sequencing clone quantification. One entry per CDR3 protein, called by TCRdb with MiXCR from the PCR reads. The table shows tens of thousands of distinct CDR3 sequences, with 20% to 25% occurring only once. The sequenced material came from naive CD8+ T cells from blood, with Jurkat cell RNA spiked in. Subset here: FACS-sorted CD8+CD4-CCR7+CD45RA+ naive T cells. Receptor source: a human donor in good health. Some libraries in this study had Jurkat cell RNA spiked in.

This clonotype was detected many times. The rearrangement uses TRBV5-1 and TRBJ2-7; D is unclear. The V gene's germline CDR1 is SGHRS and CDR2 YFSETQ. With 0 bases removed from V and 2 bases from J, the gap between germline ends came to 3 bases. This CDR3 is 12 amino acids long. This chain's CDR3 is CASSLGTYEQYF. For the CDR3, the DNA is TGCGCCAGCAGCTTGGGAACCTACGAGCAGTACTTC.

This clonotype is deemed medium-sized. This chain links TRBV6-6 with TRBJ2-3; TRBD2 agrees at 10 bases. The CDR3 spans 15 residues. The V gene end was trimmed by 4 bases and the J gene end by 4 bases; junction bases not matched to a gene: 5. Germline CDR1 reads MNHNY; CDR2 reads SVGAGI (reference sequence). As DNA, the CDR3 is TGTGCCAGCAGTTCCGTACTAGCGGGATCAGATACGCAGTATTTT. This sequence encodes CASSSVLAGSDTQYF.

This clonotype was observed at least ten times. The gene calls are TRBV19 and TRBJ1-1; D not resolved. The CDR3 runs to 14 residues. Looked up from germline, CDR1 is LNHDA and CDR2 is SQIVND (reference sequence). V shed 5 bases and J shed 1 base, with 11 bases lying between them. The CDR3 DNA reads TGTGCCAGTAGTGCTGGGAGATCGAACACTGAAGCTTTCTTT. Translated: CASSAGRSNTEAFF.

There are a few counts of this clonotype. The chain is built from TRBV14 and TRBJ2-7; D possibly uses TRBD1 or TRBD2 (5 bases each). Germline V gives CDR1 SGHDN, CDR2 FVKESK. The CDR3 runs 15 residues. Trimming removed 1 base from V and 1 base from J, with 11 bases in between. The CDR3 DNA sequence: TGTGCCAGCAGCCAAGGAACGGGGCCTTCCTACGAGCAGTACTTC. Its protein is CASSQGTGPSYEQYF.

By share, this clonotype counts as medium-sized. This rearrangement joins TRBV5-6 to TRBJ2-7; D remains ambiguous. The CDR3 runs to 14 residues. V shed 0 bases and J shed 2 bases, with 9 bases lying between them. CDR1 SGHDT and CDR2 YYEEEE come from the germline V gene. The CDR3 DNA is TGTGCCAGCAGCTTGGGAGCAGGTACCTACGAGCAGTACTTC. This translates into CASSLGAGTYEQYF. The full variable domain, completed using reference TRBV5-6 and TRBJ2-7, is DAGVTQSPTHLIKTRGQQVTLRCSPKSGHDTVSWYQQALGQGPQFIFQYYEEEERQRGNFPDRFSGHQFPNYSSELNVNALLLGDSALYLCASSLGAGTYEQYFGPGTRLTVT.

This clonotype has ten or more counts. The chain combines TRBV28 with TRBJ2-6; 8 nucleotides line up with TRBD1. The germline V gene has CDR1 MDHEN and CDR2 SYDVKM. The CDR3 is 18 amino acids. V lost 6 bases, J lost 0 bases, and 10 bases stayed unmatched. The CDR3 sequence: CASRRTGTGYSGANVLTF. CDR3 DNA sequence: TGTGCCAGCAGAAGGACAGGGACCGGGTACTCTGGGGCCAACGTCCTGACTTTC.

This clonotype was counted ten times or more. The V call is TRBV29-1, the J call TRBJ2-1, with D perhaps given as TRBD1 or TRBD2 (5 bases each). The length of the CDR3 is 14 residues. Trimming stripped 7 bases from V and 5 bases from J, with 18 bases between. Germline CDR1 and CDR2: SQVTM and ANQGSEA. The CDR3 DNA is TGCAGCGCCAGAATGGGGGTAATCAACAATGAGCAGTTCTTC. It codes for CSARMGVINNEQFF.

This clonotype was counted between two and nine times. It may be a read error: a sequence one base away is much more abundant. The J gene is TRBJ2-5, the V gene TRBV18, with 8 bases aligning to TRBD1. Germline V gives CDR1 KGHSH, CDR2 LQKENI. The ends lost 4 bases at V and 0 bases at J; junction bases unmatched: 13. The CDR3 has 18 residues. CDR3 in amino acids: CASSQEVHGTGDQETQYF. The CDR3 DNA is TGTGCCAGCTCACAAGAGGTTCACGGGACAGGCGACCAAGAGACCCAGTACTTC.

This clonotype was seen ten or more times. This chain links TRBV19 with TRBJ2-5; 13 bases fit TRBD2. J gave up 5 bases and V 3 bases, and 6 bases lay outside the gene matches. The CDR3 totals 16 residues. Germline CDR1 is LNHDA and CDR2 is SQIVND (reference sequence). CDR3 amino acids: CASSMSGLAGEETQYF. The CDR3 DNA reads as TGTGCCAGTAGTATGTCCGGACTAGCGGGAGAGGAGACCCAGTACTTC.

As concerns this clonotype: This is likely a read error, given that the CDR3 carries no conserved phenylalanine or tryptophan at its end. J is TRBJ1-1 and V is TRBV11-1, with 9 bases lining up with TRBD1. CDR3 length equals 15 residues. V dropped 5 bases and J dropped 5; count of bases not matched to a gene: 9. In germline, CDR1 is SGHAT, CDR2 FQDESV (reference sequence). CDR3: CASSGQGQGWTEAFS. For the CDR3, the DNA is TGTGCCAGCAGCGGACAGGGACAGGGTTGGACTGAAGCTTTCTCT.

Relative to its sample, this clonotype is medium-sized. CDR3 nucleotides: TGTGCCAGCAGCCCACTAGCGGGAGGAGATACGCAGTATTTT. Its translation: CASSPLAGGDTQYF. This sequence joins TRBV7-2 and TRBJ2-3; 12 bases are a match to TRBD2. The CDR3 length is 14 residues. Germline V lookup: CDR1 SGHTA, CDR2 FQGNSA. The J segment lost 5 bases and the V segment lost 5 bases, leaving 2 bases of the junction unmatched.

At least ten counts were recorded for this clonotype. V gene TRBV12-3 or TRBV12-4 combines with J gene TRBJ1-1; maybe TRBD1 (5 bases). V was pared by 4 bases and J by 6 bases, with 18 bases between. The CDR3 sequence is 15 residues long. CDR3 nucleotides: TGTGCCAGCAGTTCACGGCGGGCAGGGATCGCTGAAGCTTTCTTT. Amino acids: CASSSRRAGIAEAFF.

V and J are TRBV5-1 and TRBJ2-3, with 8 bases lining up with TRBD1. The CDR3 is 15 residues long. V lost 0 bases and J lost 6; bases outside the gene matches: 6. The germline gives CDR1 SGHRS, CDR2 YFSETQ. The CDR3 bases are TGCGCCAGCAGCTTGGGACAGGGGATTTTCGATACGCAGTATTTT. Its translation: CASSLGQGIFDTQYF.

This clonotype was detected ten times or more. This chain's CDR3 is CASSGGSLNEQFF. Here the CDR3 DNA reads TGTGCCAGCAGCGGGGGGAGTCTTAATGAGCAGTTCTTC. The chain uses TRBV3-1 and TRBJ2-1; D is possibly TRBD2 (6 bases). The CDR3 extends over 13 amino acids. CDR1 and CDR2 from the germline V gene are LGHDT and YNNKEL (reference sequence). V lost 5 bases to trimming and J lost 7 bases, with 12 bases between them.

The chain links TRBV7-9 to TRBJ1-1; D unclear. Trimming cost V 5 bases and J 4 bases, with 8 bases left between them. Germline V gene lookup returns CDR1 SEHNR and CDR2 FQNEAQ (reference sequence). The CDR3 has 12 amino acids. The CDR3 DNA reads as TGTGCCAGCAGCCGCCCGGGCACTGAAGCTTTCTTT. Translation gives CASSRPGTEAFF.

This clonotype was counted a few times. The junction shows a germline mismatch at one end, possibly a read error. The CDR3 DNA reads TGTGCCTGCAGCTTATTCAGAGGTGGCACAGATACGCAGTATTTT. It translates to CACSLFRGGTDTQYF. The chain joins TRBV13 to TRBJ2-3, with no clear D. The CDR3 contains 15 residues. The germline V gene encodes CDR1 PRHDT and CDR2 FYEKMQ (reference sequence).

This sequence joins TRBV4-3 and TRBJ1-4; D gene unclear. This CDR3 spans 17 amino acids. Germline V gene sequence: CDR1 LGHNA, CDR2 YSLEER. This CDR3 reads CTNSQDWSAASNEKLFF. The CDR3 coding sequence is TGCACCAACAGCCAAGATTGGTCGGCAGCTTCGAATGAAAAACTGTTTTTT.

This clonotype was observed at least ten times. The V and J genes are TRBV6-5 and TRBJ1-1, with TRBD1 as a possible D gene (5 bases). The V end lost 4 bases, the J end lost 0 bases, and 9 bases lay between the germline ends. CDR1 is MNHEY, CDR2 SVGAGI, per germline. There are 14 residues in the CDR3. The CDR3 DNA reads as TGTGCCAGCAGTTTGACAGACATGAACACTGAAGCTTTCTTT. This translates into CASSLTDMNTEAFF.

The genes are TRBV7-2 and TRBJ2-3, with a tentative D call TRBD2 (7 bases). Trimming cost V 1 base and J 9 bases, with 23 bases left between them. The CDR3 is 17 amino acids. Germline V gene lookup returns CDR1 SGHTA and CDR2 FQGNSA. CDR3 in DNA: TGTGCCAGCAGCTTAGGGTGGTTGGGCGGGGGCAGACAAACGCAGTATTTT. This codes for CASSLGWLGGGRQTQYF.

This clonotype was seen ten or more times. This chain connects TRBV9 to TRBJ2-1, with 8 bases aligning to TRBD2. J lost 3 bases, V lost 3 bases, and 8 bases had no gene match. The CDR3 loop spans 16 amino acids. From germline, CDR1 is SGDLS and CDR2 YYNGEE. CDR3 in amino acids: CASSGLRGANYNEQFF. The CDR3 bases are TGTGCCAGCAGCGGGCTGCGGGGGGCCAACTACAATGAGCAGTTCTTC.

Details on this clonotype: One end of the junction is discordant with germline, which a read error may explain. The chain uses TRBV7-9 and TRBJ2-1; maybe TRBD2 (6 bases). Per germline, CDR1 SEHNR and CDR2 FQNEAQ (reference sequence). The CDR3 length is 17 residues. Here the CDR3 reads CASGFPWGVLSYNEQFF. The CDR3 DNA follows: TGTGCCAGCGGCTTCCCCTGGGGGGTTCTCTCCTACAATGAGCAGTTCTTC.

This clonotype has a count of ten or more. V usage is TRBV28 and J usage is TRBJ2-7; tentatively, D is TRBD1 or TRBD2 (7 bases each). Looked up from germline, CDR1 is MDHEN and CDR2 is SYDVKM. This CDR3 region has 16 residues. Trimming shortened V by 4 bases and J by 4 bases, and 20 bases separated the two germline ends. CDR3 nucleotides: TGTGCCAGCAGTTCCCAACACGCAGGGGGAGGGTACGAGCAGTACTTC. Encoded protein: CASSSQHAGGGYEQYF.

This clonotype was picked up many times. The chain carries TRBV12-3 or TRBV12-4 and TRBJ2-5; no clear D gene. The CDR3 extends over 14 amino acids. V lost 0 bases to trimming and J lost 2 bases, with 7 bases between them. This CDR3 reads CASSLALPQETQYF. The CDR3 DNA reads TGTGCCAGCAGTTTAGCGCTGCCTCAAGAGACCCAGTACTTC.

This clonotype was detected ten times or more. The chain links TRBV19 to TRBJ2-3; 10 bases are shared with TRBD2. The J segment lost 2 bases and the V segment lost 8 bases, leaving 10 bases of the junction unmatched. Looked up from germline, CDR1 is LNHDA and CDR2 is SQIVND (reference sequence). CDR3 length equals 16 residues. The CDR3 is CASLPAGGPTTDTQYF. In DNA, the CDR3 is TGTGCCAGTCTTCCAGCGGGAGGGCCGACCACAGATACGCAGTATTTT.